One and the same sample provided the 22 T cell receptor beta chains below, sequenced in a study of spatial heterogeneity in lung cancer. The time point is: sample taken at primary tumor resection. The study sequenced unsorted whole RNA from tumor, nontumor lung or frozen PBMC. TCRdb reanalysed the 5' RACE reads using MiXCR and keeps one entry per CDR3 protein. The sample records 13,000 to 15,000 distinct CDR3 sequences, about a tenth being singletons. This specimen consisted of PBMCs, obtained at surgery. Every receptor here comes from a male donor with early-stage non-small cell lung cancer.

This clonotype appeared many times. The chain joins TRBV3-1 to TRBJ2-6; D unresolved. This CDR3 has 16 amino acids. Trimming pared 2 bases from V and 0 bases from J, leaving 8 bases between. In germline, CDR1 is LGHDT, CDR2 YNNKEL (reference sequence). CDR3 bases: TGTGCCAGCAGCCAAAACGCTCACTCTGGGGCCAACGTCCTGACTTTC. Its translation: CASSQNAHSGANVLTF.

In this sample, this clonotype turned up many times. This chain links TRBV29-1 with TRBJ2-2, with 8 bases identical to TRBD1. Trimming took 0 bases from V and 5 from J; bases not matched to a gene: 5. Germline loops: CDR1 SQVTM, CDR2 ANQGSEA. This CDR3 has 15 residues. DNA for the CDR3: TGCAGCGTTGAAGAAGGCGGACAGGGTACCGGGGAGCTGTTTTTT. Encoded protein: CSVEEGGQGTGELFF.

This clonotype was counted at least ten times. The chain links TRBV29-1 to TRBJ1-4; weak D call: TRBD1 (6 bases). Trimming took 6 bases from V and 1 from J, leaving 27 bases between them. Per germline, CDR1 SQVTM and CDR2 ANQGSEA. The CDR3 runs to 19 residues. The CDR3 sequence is CSVLRYGGRGTGTNEKLFF. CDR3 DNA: TGCAGCGTCCTCCGATACGGGGGGCGAGGAACCGGAACTAATGAAAAACTGTTTTTT.

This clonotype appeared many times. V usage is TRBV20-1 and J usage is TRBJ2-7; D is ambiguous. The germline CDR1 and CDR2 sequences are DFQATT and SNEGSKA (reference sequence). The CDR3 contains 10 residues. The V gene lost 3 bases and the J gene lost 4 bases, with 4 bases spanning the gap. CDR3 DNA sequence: TGCAGTGCTAGGTCGTACGAGCAGTACTTC. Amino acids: CSARSYEQYF.

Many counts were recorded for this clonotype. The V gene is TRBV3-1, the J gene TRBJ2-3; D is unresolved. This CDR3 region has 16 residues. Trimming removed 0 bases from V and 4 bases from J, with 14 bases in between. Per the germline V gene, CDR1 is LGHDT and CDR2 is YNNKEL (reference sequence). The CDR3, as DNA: TGTGCCAGCAGCCAAGACCTTTTAGTTGGTGCAGATACGCAGTATTTT. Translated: CASSQDLLVGADTQYF.

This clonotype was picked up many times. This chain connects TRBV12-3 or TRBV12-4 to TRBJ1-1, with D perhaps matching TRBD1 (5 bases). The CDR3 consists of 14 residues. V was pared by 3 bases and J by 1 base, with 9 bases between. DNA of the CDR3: TGTGCCAGCAGTTTCGACAGACCGAACACTGAAGCTTTCTTT. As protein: CASSFDRPNTEAFF.

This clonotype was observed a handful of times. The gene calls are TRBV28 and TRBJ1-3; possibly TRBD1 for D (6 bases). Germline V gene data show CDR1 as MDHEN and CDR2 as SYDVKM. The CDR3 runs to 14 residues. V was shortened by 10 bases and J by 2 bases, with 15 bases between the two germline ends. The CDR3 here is CAIGRGGTGNTIYF. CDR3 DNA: TGTGCCATAGGGAGAGGGGGGACTGGAAACACCATATATTTT.

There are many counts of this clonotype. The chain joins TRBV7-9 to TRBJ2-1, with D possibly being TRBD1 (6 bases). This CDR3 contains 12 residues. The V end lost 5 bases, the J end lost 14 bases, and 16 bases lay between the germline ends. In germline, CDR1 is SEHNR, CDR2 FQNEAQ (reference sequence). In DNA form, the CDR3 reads TGTGCCAGCAGCGCTACAGGGTTAGAGGAGTTCTTC. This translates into CASSATGLEEFF.

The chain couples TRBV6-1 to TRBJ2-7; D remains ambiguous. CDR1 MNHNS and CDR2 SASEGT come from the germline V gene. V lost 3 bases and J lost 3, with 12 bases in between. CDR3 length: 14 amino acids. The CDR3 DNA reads TGTGCCAGCAGTGAGTCCAACTGGAACTACGAGCAGTACTTC. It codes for CASSESNWNYEQYF.

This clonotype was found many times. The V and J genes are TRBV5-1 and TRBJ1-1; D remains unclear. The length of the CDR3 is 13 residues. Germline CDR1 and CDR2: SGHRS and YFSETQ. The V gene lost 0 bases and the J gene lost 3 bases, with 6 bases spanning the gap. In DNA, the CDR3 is TGCGCCAGCAGCTTGGAGGCAGACACTGAAGCTTTCTTT. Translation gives CASSLEADTEAFF.

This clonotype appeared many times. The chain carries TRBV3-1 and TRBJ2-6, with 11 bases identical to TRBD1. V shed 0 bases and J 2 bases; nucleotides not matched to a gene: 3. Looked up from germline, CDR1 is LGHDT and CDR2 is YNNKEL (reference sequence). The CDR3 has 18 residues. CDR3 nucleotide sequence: TGTGCCAGCAGCCAAGACGGGACAGGGGGTACTGGGGCCAACGTCCTGACTTTC. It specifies CASSQDGTGGTGANVLTF.

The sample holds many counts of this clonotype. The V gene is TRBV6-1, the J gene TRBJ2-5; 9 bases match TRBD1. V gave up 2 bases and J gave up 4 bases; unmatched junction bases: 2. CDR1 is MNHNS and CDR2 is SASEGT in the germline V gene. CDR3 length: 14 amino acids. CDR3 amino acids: CASSEPGQGETQYF. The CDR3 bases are TGTGCCAGCAGTGAACCGGGACAGGGAGAGACCCAGTACTTC.

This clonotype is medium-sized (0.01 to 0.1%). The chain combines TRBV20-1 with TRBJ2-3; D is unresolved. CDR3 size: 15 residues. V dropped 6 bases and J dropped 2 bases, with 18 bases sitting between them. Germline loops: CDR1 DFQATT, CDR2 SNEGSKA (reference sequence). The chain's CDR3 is CSAKAAELATDTQYF. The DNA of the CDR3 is TGCAGTGCCAAGGCGGCTGAGCTTGCCACAGATACGCAGTATTTT.

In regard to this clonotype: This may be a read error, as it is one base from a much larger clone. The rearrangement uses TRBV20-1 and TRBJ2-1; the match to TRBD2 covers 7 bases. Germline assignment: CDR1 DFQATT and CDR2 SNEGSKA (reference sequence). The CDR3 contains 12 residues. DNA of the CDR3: TGCAGGGCCGAGCGGGACCACAATGAGAAGTTCTTC. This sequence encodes CRAERDHNEKFF.

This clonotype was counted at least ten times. CDR3: CASSLAPNTGELFF. The CDR3 region has the DNA TGTGCCAGCAGCTTGGCCCCCAACACCGGGGAGCTGTTTTTT. The chain combines TRBV5-6 with TRBJ2-2; D not certain. The CDR3 is 14 residues long. CDR1 is SGHDT and CDR2 is YYEEEE in the germline V gene. The V end was cut by 0 bases, the J end by 2 bases, with 5 bases between.

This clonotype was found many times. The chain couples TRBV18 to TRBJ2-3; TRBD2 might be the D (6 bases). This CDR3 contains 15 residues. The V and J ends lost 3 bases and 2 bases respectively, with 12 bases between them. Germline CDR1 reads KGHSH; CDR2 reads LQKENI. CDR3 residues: CASSPGGLNTDTQYF. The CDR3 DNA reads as TGTGCCAGCTCACCGGGAGGTCTTAACACAGATACGCAGTATTTT.

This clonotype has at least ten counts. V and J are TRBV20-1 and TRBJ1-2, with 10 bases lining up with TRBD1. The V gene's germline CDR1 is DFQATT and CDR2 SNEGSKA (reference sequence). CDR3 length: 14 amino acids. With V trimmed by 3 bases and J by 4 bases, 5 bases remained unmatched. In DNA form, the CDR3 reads TGCAGTGCTAGGGGTGACAGGGGGCTCTATGGCTACACCTTC. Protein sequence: CSARGDRGLYGYTF.

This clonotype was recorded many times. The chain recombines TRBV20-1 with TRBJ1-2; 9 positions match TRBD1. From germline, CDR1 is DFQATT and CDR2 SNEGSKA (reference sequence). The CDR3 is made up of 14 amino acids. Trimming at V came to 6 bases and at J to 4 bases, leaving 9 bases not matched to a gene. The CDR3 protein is CSAIPGQGAYGYTF. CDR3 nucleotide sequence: TGCAGTGCGATCCCGGGACAGGGTGCCTATGGCTACACCTTC.

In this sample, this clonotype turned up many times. CDR3 protein: CASSQIRETEQYF. The CDR3 DNA sequence: TGTGCCAGCAGTCAGATCAGGGAAACGGAGCAGTACTTC. The V call is TRBV6-6, the J call TRBJ2-7, with D possibly being TRBD1 (5 bases). The CDR3 totals 13 residues. Germline loops: CDR1 MNHNY, CDR2 SVGAGI (reference sequence). V lost 5 bases and J 7 bases, leaving 15 bases between the germline ends.

CDR3 DNA: TGTGCCAGCAGCTTTAACCCCTACGGGAGAACGAGAACCGGGGAGCTGTTTTTT. The encoded protein is CASSFNPYGRTRTGELFF. The rearrangement links TRBV7-9 to TRBJ2-2, with D perhaps TRBD2 (6 bases). V was pared by 3 bases and J by 5 bases, with 22 bases between. The CDR3 has 18 residues. Germline CDR1 is SEHNR and CDR2 is FQNEAQ (reference sequence).

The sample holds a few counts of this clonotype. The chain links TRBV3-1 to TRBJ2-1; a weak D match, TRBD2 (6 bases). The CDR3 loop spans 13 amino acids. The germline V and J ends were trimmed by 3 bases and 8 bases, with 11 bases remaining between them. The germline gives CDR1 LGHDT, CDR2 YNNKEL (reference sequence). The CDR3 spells CASSQMGRHEQFF. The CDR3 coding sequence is TGTGCCAGCAGCCAGATGGGGAGGCATGAGCAGTTCTTC.

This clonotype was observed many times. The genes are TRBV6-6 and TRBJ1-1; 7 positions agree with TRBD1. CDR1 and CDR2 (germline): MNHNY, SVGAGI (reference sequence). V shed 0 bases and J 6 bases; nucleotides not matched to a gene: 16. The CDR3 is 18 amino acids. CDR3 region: CASSYSGFGGGGGAEAFF. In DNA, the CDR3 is TGTGCCAGCAGTTACTCCGGCTTTGGGGGCGGAGGGGGCGCTGAAGCTTTCTTT.